What follows are 22 T cell receptor beta chains derived from one specimen sequenced in a study of T cell responses to AZD1222 COVID-19 vaccine. Some clones are missing from TCRdb's copy, which holds only in-frame ones; the method was immunoSEQ multiplex PCR. The data hold some 120,000 clones, with about 94% observed a single time. Material: peripheral blood, obtained on day 0 of AZD1222 vaccination. These receptors were taken from an adult in good health.

This chain connects TRBV19 to TRBJ1-2; D may be TRBD1 (5 bases). V lost 6 bases and J 2 bases, leaving 13 bases between the germline ends. The CDR3 runs to 14 residues. Germline V gene sequence: CDR1 LNHDA, CDR2 SQIVND (reference sequence). The CDR3 spells CASSLGVRNYGYTF. Here the CDR3 DNA reads TGTGCCAGTAGCCTAGGGGTGAGGAACTATGGCTACACCTTC.

The chain has TRBV2 and TRBJ1-4; tentatively, D is TRBD1 (5 bases). The germline V gene has CDR1 SNHLY and CDR2 FYNNEI. V gave up 9 bases and J gave up 2 bases, with 22 bases separating them. CDR3 size: 17 residues. As DNA, the CDR3 is TGTGCCAGTTTTAGGCCCAACTTCGGGGCGACTAATGAAAAACTGTTTTTT. Translated, it gives CASFRPNFGATNEKLFF.

The gene calls are TRBV4-2 and TRBJ2-3, with 8 bases aligning to TRBD2. This CDR3 spans 17 amino acids. Germline V gene lookup returns CDR1 LGHNA and CDR2 YNFKEQ. Unmatched junction bases numbered 8, after V lost 3 bases and J lost 0 bases. The CDR3 DNA reads TGTGCCAGCAGCCAGGGGTCAGCGGGGGAGAGCACAGATACGCAGTATTTT. Encoded protein: CASSQGSAGESTDTQYF.

The genes are TRBV12-5 and TRBJ2-3, with D possibly being TRBD1 or TRBD2 (5 bases each). The germline CDR1 and CDR2 sequences are LGHNT and FRNRAP. Trimming pared 3 bases from V and 0 bases from J, leaving 16 bases between. There are 17 residues in the CDR3. CDR3 sequence reads: CASGFFPGTFSTDTQYF. CDR3 DNA sequence: TGTGCTAGTGGTTTTTTCCCCGGGACCTTTAGCACAGATACGCAGTATTTT.

The rearrangement links TRBV5-1 to TRBJ2-2, with a tentative D call TRBD1 (6 bases). V was pared by 5 bases and J by 2 bases, with 7 bases between. Per the germline V gene, CDR1 is SGHRS and CDR2 is YFSETQ. CDR3 length: 13 amino acids. The DNA for the CDR3 is TGCGCCAGCAGGGACAGTAACACCGGGGAGCTGTTTTTT. Translating gives CASRDSNTGELFF.

V usage is TRBV4-2 and J usage is TRBJ1-2; 8 bases line up with TRBD1. The CDR3 spans 15 residues. The germline V gene has CDR1 LGHNA and CDR2 YNFKEQ. J lost 3 bases, V lost 2 bases, and 5 bases had no gene match. CDR3 in amino acids: CASSQTGTGDYGYTF. The CDR3 DNA reads as TGTGCCAGCAGCCAAACTGGGACAGGCGACTATGGCTACACCTTC.

A single count supports this clone. The rearrangement uses TRBV6-1 and TRBJ1-2, with 7 bases aligning to TRBD1. The trim removed 3 bases at V and 4 bases at J, leaving 11 bases unmatched. The germline CDR1 and CDR2 sequences are MNHNS and SASEGT. The length of the CDR3 is 16 residues. CDR3 coding DNA: TGTGCCAGCAGTGAGTGGGCAGGGGGAAGTTTCTATGGCTACACCTTC. This encodes CASSEWAGGSFYGYTF.

The chain couples TRBV24-1 to TRBJ2-5; possibly TRBD1 for D (5 bases). This CDR3 contains 13 residues. Looked up from germline, CDR1 is KGHDR and CDR2 is SFDVKD. Between the trimmed V and J ends, which lost 5 bases and 9 bases, there was a span of 15 bases. The CDR3 nucleotides read TGTGCCACCAGTGCTACAGGTTTGGGTGCCCAGTACTTC. Translation gives CATSATGLGAQYF.

V usage is TRBV18 and J usage is TRBJ2-1; 12 bases map to TRBD2. Germline lookup yields CDR1 KGHSH and CDR2 LQKENI. V shed 2 bases, J shed 6 bases, and the junction held 5 bases outside the gene matches. The CDR3 is 16 amino acids. CDR3 sequence reads: CASSPMTSGGGNEQFF. DNA for the CDR3: TGTGCCAGCTCACCAATGACTAGCGGGGGCGGCAATGAGCAGTTCTTC.

The CDR3 reads CASSQHSGNTIYF. CDR3 nucleotide sequence: TGTGCCAGCAGCCAACACTCTGGAAACACCATATATTTT. This chain joins TRBV5-8 and TRBJ1-3; D gene uncertain. Looked up from germline, CDR1 is SGHTS and CDR2 is YDEGEE. V shed 4 bases and J shed 0 bases, with 5 bases lying between them. The CDR3 loop spans 13 amino acids.

The genes are TRBV2 and TRBJ1-4; D perhaps matches TRBD1 (6 bases). The germline V gene encodes CDR1 SNHLY and CDR2 FYNNEI. The V gene lost 6 bases and the J gene lost 6 bases, with 11 bases spanning the gap. The length of the CDR3 is 13 residues. As DNA, the CDR3 is TGTGCCAGCAGAACTAACAGGGATGAAAAACTGTTTTTT. Its protein is CASRTNRDEKLFF.

The genes are TRBV4-1 and TRBJ1-1; D unclear. The CDR3 runs to 16 residues. Deletions cut 1 base from V and 0 bases from J, with 12 bases between. Per the germline V gene, CDR1 is MGHRA and CDR2 is YSYEKL. This chain's CDR3 is CASSQGRWGMNTEAFF. DNA of the CDR3: TGCGCCAGCAGCCAAGGCCGATGGGGAATGAACACTGAAGCTTTCTTT.

The chain joins TRBV5-1 to TRBJ2-7; D is possibly TRBD1 (5 bases). Germline V gene data show CDR1 as SGHRS and CDR2 as YFSETQ. This CDR3 has 14 residues. V shed 9 bases and J shed 1 base, with 17 bases lying between them. CDR3 in amino acids: CATSVLGQSYEQYF. The CDR3 nucleotides are TGCGCCACAAGTGTTTTGGGGCAATCCTACGAGCAGTACTTC. Supplemented by reference TRBV5-1 and TRBJ2-7, the full variable domain reads KAGVTQTPRYLIKTRGQQVTLSCSPISGHRSVSWYQQTPGQGLQFLFEYFSETQRNKGNFPGRFSGRQFSNSRSEMNVSTLELGDSALYLCATSVLGQSYEQYFGPGTRLTVT.

The chain recombines TRBV7-2 with TRBJ2-7; 7 nucleotides align to TRBD1. Germline V lookup: CDR1 SGHTA, CDR2 FQGNSA. J lost 3 bases, V lost 0 bases, and 2 bases had no gene match. The CDR3 extends over 14 amino acids. The CDR3 region has the DNA TGTGCCAGCAGCTTAGCGGCAGGGGGCTACGAGCAGTACTTC. It translates to CASSLAAGGYEQYF. The whole variable domain, remainder taken from reference TRBV7-2 and TRBJ2-7, is GAGVSQSPSNKVTEKGKDVELRCDPISGHTALYWYRQSLGQGLEFLIYFQGNSAPDKSGLPSDRFSAERTGGSVSTLTIQRTQQEDSAVYLCASSLAAGGYEQYFGPGTRLTVT.

V is TRBV5-1 and J is TRBJ2-3; D might be TRBD1 (6 bases). Germline loops: CDR1 SGHRS, CDR2 YFSETQ. CDR3 size: 12 residues. Trimming shortened V by 4 bases and J by 6 bases, and 9 bases separated the two germline ends. CDR3 protein: CASSATGDTQYF. In DNA, the CDR3 is TGCGCCAGCAGCGCCACAGGGGATACGCAGTATTTT.

The genes are TRBV6-1 and TRBJ1-2, with D possibly being TRBD1 (5 bases). CDR3 length equals 14 residues. Trimming shortened V by 0 bases and J by 5 bases, and 10 bases separated the two germline ends. The V gene's germline CDR1 is MNHNS and CDR2 SASEGT. CDR3 loop: CASSEAPQGYGYTF. The CDR3 nucleotides are TGTGCCAGCAGTGAAGCGCCCCAGGGTTATGGCTACACCTTC.

The V gene is TRBV5-6, the J gene TRBJ1-4; TRBD1 matches at 9 bases. V lost 4 bases to trimming and J lost 4 bases; unmatched junction nucleotides: 11. The CDR3 sequence is 17 residues long. Per the germline V gene, CDR1 is SGHDT and CDR2 is YYEEEE. The CDR3 protein is CASSPGYRGLGNEKLFF. For the CDR3, the DNA is TGTGCCAGCAGCCCGGGGTACAGGGGGCTTGGTAATGAAAAACTGTTTTTT.

This chain links TRBV5-1 with TRBJ2-7; D is perhaps TRBD1 (6 bases). The CDR3 contains 13 residues. CDR1 and CDR2 (germline): SGHRS, YFSETQ. V gave up 2 bases and J gave up 3 bases, with 9 bases separating them. The CDR3 DNA follows: TGCGCCAGCAGCTTTGGCAGGGGCTACGAGCAGTACTTC. Its protein is CASSFGRGYEQYF.

The rearrangement uses TRBV4-1 and TRBJ2-3; D is ambiguous. CDR3 size: 13 residues. V lost 0 bases and J 5 bases, leaving 6 bases between the germline ends. The germline V gene has CDR1 MGHRA and CDR2 YSYEKL. The CDR3 spells CASSQDKGDTQYF. CDR3 bases: TGCGCCAGCAGCCAAGACAAGGGAGATACGCAGTATTTT.

The J gene is TRBJ1-4, the V gene TRBV6-6; 7 nucleotides agree with TRBD1. The germline gives CDR1 MNHNY, CDR2 SVGAGI (reference sequence). The J segment lost 2 bases and the V segment lost 2 bases, leaving 5 bases of the junction unmatched. CDR3 size: 16 residues. Here the CDR3 DNA reads TGTGCCAGCAGTTACACGAACAGGGGCACTAATGAAAAACTGTTTTTT. Translation: CASSYTNRGTNEKLFF.

This chain joins TRBV15 and TRBJ1-4, with 8 nucleotides matching TRBD1. V was pared by 0 bases and J by 8 bases, with 2 bases of the junction left unmatched. This CDR3 has 14 residues. Germline-derived CDR1 and CDR2 are LNHNV and YYDKDF (reference sequence). The CDR3 protein is CATSRDQGAEKLFF. DNA of the CDR3: TGTGCCACCAGCAGAGATCAGGGGGCGGAAAAACTGTTTTTT.

The chain combines TRBV15 with TRBJ1-4; D unresolved. This CDR3 region has 18 residues. The germline gives CDR1 LNHNV, CDR2 YYDKDF (reference sequence). V was shortened by 0 bases and J by 2 bases, with 16 bases between the two germline ends. CDR3 region: CATSRELAGGWTNEKLFF. CDR3 coding DNA: TGTGCCACCAGCAGAGAATTGGCGGGTGGGTGGACTAATGAAAAACTGTTTTTT.